This TCR beta chain came from a study of T cells after yellow fever vaccination. MiXCR was run by TCRdb on the 5' RACE reads, yielding one entry per CDR3 protein. The sample includes 610,000 or so distinct CDR3 sequences, 10% to 15% seen only once; the top ten take around 14%. Whole-study results and caveats: It was a weaker secondary response, yet one that peaked faster, at day 5 versus 15. Re-detected after boosting: most primary clones, almost 98% of CD4 and 75% to 90% of CD8. FACS-sorted repertoires might harbor abundant contaminating clonotypes from the bulk population.

Turning to this clonotype: Its specificity is not known.

V trimming: 0 bases; J trimming: 2 bases; junction bases outside the gene matches: 3. The germline V gene encodes CDR1 MNHEY and CDR2 SVGAGI. The CDR3 has 16 residues. Sample: PBMCs, taken on the day of the yellow fever booster vaccination. V and J are TRBV6-5 and TRBJ2-1, with TRBD2 matching over 8 bases. The clonotype was recovered from a man aged 25-45 years who received the YFV17D yellow fever vaccine. CDR3 loop: CASSYSTGRAYNEQFF. The DNA of the CDR3 is TGTGCCAGCAGTTACTCGACCGGGAGGGCCTACAATGAGCAGTTCTTC.